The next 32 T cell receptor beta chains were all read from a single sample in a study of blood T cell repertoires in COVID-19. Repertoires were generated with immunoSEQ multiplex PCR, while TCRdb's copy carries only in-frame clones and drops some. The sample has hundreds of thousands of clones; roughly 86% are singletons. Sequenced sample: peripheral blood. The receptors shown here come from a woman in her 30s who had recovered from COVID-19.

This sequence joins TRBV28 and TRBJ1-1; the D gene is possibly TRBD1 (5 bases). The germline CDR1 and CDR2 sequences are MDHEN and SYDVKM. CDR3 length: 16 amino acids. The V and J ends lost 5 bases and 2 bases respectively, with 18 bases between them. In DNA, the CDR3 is TGTGCCAGCAGTGATCCCCGGGTAGGGGTAAACACTGAAGCTTTCTTT. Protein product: CASSDPRVGVNTEAFF.

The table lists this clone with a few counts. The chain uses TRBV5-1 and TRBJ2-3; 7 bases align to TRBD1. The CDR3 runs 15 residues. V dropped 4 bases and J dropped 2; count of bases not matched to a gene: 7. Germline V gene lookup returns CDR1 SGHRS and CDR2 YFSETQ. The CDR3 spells CASSPGQTSTDTQYF. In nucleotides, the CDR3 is TGCGCCAGCAGCCCGGGACAGACTTCCACAGATACGCAGTATTTT.

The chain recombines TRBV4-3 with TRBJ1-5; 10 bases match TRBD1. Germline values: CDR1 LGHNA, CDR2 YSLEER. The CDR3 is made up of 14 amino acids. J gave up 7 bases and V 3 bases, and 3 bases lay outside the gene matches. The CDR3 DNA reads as TGCGCCAGCAGCCAGACAGGGGGCGGACAGCCCCAGCATTTT. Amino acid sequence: CASSQTGGGQPQHF.

The CDR3 region is CASSQRDGSYTDTQYF. CDR3 coding DNA: TGTGCCAGCAGCCAGAGGGATGGCTCTTACACAGATACGCAGTATTTT. V usage is TRBV9 and J usage is TRBJ2-3; possible D gene TRBD2, 5 bases. Germline CDR1 and CDR2: SGDLS and YYNGEE. The V and J ends lost 4 bases and 2 bases respectively, with 17 bases between them. The CDR3 spans 16 residues.

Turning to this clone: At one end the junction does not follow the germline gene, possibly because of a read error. The CDR3 here is CASSLGGSNEQFF. DNA of the CDR3: TGTGCTAGCAGCTTGGGAGGGAGCAATGAGCAGTTCTTC. This chain uses TRBV7-7 with TRBJ2-1, with 7 bases that match TRBD2. This CDR3 contains 13 residues. The germline V gene encodes CDR1 SSHAT and CDR2 FNYEAQ (reference sequence).

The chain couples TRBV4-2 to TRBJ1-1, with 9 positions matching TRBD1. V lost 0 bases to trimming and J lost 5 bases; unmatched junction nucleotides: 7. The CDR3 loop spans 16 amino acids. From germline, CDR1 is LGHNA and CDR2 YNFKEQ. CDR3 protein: CASSQDPGQGGTEAFF. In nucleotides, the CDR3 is TGTGCCAGCAGCCAAGATCCGGGACAGGGCGGGACTGAAGCTTTCTTT.

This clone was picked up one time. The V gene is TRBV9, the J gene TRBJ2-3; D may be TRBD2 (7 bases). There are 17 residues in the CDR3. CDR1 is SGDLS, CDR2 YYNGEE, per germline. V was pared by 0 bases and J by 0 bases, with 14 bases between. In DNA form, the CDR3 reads TGTGCCAGCAGCGTAGGTGGGGGGGCCTCTAGCACAGATACGCAGTATTTT. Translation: CASSVGGGASSTDTQYF.

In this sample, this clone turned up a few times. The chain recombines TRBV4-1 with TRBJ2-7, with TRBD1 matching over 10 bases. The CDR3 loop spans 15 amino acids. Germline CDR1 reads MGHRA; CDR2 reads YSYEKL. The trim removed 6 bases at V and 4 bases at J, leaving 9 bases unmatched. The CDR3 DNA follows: TGCGCCAGCAGGGAAAACACGGGACAGGGGTACGAGCAGTACTTC. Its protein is CASRENTGQGYEQYF.

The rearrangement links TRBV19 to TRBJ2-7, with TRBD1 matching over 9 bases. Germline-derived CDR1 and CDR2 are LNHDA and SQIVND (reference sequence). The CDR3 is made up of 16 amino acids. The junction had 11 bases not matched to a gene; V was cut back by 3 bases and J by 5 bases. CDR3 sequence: CASSITPRTGEDEQYF. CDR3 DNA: TGTGCCAGTAGTATCACCCCCCGGACAGGGGAGGACGAGCAGTACTTC.

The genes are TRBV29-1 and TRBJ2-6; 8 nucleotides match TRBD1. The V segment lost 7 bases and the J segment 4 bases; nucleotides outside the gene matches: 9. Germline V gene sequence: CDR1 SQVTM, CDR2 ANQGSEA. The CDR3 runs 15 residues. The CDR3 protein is CSALQGAAGANVLTF. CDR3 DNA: TGCAGCGCCCTTCAGGGGGCGGCGGGGGCCAACGTCCTGACTTTC.

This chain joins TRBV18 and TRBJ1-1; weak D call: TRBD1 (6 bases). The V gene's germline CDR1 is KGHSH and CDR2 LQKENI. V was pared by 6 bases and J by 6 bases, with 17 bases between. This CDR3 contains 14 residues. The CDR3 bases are TGTGCCAGCTCCCCTGGGGGCGCAGGGTCTGAAGCTTTCTTT. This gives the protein CASSPGGAGSEAFF.

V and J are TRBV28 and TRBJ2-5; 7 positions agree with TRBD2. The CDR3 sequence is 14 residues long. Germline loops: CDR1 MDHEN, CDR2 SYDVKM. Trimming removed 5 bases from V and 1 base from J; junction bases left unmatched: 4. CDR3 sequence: CASSRGLRQETQYF. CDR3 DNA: TGTGCCAGCAGTCGGGGACTACGCCAAGAGACCCAGTACTTC.

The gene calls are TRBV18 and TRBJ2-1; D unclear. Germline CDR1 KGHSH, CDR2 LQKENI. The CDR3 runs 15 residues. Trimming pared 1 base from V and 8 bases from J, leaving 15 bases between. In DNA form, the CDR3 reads TGTGCCAGCTCACCACGTAACAGTCTTGGCGATGAGCAGTTCTTC. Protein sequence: CASSPRNSLGDEQFF.

The CDR3 region has the DNA TGCGCCAGCAGCTTGGAAGGACAGAACACTCAGCCCCAGCATTTT. Protein product: CASSLEGQNTQPQHF. The gene calls are TRBV5-1 and TRBJ1-5; perhaps TRBD1 as D (6 bases). There are 15 residues in the CDR3. Germline lookup yields CDR1 SGHRS and CDR2 YFSETQ. V was clipped by 0 bases and J by 6 bases, with 13 bases between them.

In DNA, the CDR3 is TGTGCCAGCAGCGTAGGGGGCGTAAGCGAACAAGAGACCCAGTACTTC. Translation gives CASSVGGVSEQETQYF. This chain uses TRBV9 with TRBJ2-5; D possibly corresponds to TRBD1 (5 bases). With 0 bases removed from V and 2 bases from J, the gap between germline ends came to 14 bases. The CDR3 has 16 residues. Germline V gene data show CDR1 as SGDLS and CDR2 as YYNGEE.

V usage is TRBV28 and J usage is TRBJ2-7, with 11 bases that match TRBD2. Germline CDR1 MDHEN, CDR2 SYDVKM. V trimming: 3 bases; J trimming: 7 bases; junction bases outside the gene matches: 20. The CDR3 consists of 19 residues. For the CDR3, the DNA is TGTGCCAGCAGTTTGCCCTCGGGACTAGCGGCGAGGGAGGGTCGGGAGCAGTACTTC. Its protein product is CASSLPSGLAAREGREQYF. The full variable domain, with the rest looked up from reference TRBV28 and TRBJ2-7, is DVKVTQSSRYLVKRTGEKVFLECVQDMDHENMFWYRQDPGLGLRLIYFSYDVKMKEKGDIPEGYSVSREKKERFSLILESASTNQTSMYLCASSLPSGLAAREGREQYFGPGTRLTVT.

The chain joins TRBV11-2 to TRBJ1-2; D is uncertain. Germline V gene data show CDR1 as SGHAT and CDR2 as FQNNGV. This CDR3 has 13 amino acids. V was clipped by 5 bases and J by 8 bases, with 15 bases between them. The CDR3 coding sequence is TGTGCCAGCAGCCCGAGGTTGAAATGGGGCTACACCTTC. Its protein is CASSPRLKWGYTF.

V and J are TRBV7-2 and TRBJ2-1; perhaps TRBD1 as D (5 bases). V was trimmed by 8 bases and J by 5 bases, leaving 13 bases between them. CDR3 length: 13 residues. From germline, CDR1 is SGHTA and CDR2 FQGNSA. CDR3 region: CASRAGYNNEQFF. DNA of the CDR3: TGTGCCAGCCGGGCAGGGTACAACAATGAGCAGTTCTTC. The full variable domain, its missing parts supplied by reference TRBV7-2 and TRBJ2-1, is GAGVSQSPSNKVTEKGKDVELRCDPISGHTALYWYRQSLGQGLEFLIYFQGNSAPDKSGLPSDRFSAERTGGSVSTLTIQRTQQEDSAVYLCASRAGYNNEQFFGPGTRLTVL.

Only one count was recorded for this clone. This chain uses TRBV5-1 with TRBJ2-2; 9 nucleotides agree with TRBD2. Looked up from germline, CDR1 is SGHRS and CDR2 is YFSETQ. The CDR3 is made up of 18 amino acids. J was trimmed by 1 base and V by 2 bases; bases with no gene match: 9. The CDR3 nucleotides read TGCGCCAGCAGCTTTGTCTCCGGACTAGCGAGGAACACCGGGGAGCTGTTTTTT. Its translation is CASSFVSGLARNTGELFF.

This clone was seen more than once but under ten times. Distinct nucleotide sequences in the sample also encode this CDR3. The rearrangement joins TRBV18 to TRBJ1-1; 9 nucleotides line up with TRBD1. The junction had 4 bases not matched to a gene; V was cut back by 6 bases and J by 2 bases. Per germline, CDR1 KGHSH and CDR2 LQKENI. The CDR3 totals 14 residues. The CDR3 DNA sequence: TGTGCCAGCTCTCCGACAGGGGGTAACACTGAAGCTTTCTTT. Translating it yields CASSPTGGNTEAFF.

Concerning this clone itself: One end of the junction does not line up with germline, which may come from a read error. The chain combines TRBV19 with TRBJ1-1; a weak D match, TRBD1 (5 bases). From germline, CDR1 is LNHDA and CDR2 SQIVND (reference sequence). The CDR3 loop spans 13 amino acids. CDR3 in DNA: TGTGCCAGTAGAATAGGCAGCAGGGAGGTAGCTTTCTTT. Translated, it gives CASRIGSREVAFF.

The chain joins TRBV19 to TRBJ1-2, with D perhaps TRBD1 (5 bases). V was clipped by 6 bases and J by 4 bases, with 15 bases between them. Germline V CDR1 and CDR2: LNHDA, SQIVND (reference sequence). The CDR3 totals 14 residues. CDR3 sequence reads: CASRVDSSFYGYTF. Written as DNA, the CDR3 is TGTGCCAGTAGGGTAGACAGCAGCTTCTATGGCTACACCTTC.

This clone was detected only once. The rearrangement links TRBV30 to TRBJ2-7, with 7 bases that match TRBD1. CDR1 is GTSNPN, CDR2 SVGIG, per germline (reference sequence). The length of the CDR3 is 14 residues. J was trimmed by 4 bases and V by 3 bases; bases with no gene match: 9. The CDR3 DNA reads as TGTGCCTGGAGCAGACAGGGACCCTCTTACGAGCAGTACTTC. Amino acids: CAWSRQGPSYEQYF.

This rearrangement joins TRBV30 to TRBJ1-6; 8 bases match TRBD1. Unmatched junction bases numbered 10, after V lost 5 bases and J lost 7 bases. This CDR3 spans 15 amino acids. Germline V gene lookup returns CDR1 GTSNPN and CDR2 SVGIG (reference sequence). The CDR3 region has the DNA TGTGCCTGGCGCAGGGACAGGTATTGGAATTCACCCCTCCACTTT. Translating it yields CAWRRDRYWNSPLHF. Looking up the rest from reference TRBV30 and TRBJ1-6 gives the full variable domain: SQTIHQWPATLVQPVGSPLSLECTVEGTSNPNLYWYRQAAGRGLQLLFYSVGIGQISSEVPQNLSASRPQDRQFILSSKKLLLSDSGFYLCAWRRDRYWNSPLHFGNGTRLTVT.

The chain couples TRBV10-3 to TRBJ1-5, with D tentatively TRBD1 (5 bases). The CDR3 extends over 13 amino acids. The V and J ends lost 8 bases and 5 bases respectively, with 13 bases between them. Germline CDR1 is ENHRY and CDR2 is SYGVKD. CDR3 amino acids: CAICSGGDQPQHF. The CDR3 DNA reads TGTGCCATCTGCTCGGGGGGTGATCAGCCCCAGCATTTT.

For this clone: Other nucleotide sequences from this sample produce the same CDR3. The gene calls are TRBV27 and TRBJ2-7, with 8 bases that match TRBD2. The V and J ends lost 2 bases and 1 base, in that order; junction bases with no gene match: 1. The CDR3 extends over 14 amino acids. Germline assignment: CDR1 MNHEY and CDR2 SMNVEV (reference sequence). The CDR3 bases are TGTGCCAGCAGTTTACGGGGGGGGTCCTACGAGCAGTACTTC. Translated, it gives CASSLRGGSYEQYF.

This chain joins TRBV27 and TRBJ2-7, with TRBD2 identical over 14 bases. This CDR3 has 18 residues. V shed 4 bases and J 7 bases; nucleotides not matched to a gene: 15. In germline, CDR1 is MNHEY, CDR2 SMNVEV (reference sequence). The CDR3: CASSSRGTSGRPRGEQYF. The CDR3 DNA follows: TGTGCCAGCAGTTCCCGGGGGACTAGCGGGAGACCCAGGGGGGAGCAGTACTTC.

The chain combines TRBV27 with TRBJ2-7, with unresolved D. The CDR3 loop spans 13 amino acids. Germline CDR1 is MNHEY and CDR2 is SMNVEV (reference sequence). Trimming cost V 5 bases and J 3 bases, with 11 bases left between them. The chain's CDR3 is CASSLTPVYEQYF. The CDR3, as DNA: TGTGCCAGCAGTCTAACGCCCGTCTACGAGCAGTACTTC.

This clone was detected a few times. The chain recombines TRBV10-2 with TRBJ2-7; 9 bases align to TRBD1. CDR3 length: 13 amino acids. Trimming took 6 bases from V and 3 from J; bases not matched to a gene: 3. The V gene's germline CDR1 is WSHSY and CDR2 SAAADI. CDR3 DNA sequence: TGCGCCAGCAGCAGGGACAGGGACTACGAGCAGTACTTC. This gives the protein CASSRDRDYEQYF.

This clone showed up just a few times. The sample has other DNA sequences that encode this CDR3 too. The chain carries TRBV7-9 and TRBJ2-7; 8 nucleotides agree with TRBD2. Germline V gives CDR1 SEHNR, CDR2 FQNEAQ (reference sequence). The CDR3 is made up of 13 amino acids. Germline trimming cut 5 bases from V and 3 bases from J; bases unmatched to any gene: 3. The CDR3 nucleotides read TGTGCCAGCAGCCTAAGCGGGAGCTACGAGCAGTACTTC. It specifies CASSLSGSYEQYF.

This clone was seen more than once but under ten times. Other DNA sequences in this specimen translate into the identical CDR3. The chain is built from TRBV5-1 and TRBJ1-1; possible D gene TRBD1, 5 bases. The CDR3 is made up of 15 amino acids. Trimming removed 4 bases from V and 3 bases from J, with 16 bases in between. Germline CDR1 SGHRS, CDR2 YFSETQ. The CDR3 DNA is TGCGCCAGCAGCCCAGGGCAGGGCCTGGACACTGAAGCTTTCTTT. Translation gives CASSPGQGLDTEAFF.

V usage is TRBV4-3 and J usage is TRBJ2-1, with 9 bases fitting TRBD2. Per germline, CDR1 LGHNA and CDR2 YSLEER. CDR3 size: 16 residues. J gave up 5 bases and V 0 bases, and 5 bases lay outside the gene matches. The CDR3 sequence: CASSQDQLAGNNEQFF. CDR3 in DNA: TGCGCCAGCAGCCAAGATCAGCTAGCGGGGAACAATGAGCAGTTCTTC.